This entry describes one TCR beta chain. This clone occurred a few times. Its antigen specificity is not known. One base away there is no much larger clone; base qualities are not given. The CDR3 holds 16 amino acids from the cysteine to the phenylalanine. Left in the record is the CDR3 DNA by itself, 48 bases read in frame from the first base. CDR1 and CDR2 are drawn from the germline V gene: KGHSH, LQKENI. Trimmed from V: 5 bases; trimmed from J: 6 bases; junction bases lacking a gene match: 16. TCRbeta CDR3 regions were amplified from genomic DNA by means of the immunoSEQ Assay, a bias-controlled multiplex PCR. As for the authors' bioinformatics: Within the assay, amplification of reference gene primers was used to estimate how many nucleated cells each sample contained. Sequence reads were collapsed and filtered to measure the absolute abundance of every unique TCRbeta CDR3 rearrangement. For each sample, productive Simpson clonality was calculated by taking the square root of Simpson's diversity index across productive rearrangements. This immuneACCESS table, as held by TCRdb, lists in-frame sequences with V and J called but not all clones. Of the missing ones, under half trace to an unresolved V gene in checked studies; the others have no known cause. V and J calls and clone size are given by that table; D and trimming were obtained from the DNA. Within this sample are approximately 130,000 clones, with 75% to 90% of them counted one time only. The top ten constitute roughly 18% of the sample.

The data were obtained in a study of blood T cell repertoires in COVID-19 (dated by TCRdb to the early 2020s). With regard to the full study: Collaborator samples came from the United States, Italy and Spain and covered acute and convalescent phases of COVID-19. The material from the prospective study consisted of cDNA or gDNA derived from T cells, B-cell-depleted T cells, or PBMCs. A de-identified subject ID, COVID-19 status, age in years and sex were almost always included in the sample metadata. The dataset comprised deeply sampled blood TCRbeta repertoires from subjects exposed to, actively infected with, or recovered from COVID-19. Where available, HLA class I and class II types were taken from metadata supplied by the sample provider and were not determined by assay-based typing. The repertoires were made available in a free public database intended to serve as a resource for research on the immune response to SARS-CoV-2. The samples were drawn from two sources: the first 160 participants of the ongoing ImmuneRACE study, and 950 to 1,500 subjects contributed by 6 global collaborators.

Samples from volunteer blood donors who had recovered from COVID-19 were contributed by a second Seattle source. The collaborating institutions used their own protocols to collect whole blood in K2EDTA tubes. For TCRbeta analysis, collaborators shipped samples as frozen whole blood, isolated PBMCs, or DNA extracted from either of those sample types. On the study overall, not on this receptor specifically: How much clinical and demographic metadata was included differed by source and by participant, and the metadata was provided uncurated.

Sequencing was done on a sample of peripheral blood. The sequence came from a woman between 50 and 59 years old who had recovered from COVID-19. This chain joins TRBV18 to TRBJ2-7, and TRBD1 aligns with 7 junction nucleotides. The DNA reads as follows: TGTGCCAGCTCATCCCGACAGGGCGGATTATATGGCGAGCAGTACTTC. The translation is CASSSRQGGLYGEQYF.